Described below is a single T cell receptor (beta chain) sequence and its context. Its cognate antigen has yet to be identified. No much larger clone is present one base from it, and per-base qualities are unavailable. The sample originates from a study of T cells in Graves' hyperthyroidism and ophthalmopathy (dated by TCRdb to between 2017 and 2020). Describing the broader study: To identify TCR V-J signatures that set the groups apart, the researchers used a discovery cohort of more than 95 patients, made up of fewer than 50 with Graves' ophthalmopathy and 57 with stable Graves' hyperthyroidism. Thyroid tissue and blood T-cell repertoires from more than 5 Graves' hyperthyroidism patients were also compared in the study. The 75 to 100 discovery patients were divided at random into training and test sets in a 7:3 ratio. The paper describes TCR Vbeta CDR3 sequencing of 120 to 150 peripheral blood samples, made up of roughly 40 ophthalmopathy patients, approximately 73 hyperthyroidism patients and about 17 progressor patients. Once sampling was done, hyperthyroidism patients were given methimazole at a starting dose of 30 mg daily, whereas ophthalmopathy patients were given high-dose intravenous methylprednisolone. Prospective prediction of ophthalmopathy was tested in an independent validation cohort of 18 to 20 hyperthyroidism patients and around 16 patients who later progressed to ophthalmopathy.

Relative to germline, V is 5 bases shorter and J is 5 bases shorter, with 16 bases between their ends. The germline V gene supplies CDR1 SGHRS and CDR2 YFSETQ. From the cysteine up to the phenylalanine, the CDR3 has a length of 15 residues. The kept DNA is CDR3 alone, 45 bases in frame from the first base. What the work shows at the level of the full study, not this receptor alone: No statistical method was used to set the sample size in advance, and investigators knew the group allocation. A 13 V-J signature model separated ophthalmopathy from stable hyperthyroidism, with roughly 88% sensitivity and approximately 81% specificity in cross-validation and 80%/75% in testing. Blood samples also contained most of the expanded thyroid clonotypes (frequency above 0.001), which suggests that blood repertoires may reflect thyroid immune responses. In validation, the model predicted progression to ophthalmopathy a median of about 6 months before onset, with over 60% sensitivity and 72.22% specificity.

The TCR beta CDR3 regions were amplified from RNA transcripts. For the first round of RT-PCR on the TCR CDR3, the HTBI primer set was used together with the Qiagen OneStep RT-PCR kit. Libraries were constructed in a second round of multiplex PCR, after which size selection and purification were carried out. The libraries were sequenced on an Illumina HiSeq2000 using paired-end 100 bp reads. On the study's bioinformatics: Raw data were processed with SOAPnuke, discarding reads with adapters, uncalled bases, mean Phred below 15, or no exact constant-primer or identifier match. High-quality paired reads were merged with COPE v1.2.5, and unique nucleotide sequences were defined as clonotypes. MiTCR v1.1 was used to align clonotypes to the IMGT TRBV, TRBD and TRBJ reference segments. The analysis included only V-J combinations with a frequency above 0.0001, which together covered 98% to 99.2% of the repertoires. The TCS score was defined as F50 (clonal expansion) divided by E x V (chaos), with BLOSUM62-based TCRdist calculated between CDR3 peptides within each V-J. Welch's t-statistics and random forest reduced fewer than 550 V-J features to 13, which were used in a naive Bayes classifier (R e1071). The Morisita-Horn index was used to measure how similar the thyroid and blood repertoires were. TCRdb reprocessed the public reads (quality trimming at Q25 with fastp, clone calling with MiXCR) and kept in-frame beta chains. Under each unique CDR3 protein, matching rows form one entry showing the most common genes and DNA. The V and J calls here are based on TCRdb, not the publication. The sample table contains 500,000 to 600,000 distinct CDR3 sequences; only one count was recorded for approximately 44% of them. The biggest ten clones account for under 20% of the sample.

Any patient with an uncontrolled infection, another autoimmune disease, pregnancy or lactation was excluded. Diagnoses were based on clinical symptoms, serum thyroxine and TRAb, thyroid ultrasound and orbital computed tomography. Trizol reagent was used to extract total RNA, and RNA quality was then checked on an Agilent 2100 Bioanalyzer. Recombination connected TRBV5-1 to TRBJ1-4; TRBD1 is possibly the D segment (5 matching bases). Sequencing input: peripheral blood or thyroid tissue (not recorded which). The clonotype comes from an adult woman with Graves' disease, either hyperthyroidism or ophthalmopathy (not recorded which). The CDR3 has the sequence CASSNAGTVNEKLFF. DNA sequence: TGCGCCAGCAGTAATGCCGGGACGGTGAATGAAAAACTGTTTTTT.